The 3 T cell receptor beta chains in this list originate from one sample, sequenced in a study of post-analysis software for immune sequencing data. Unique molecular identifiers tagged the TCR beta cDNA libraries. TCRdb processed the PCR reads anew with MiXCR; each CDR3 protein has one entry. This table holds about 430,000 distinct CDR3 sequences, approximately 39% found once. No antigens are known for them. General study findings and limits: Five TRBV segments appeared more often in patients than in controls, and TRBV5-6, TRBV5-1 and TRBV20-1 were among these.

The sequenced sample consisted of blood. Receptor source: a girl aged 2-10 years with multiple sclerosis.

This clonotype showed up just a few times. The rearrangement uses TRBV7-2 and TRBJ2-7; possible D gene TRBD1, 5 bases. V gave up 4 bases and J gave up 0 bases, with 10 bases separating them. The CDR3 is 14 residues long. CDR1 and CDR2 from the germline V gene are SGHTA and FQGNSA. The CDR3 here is CASSSRQSSYEQYF. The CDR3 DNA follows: TGTGCCAGCAGCTCACGACAGTCCTCCTACGAGCAGTACTTC.

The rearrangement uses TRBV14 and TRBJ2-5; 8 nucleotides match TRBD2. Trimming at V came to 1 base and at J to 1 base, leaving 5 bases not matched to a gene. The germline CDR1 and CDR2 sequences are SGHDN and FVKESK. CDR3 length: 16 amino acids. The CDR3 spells CASSQVSGDFQETQYF. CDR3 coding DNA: TGTGCCAGCAGCCAAGTTAGCGGGGACTTCCAAGAGACCCAGTACTTC.

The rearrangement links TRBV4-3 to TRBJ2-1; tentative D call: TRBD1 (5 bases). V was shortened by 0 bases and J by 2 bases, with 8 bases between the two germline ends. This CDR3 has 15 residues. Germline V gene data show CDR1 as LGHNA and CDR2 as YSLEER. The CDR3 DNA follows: TGCGCCAGCAGCCAAGAGGGGCCGGCCTACAATGAGCAGTTCTTC. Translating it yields CASSQEGPAYNEQFF.